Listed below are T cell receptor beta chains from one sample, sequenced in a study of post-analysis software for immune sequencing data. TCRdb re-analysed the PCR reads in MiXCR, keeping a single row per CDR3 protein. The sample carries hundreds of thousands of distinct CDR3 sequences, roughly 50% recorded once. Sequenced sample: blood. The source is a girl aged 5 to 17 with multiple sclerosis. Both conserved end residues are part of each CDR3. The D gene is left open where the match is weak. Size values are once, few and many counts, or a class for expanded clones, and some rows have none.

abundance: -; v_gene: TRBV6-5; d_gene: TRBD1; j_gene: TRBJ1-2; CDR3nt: TGTGCCAGCAGACCTAAGGGGGCGCGAAGCTATGGCTACACCTTC; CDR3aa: CASRPKGARSYGYTF
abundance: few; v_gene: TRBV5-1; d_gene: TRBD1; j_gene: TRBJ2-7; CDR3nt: TGCGCCAGCAGCCCAAGACAGGGGGTTCCCTACGAGCAGTACTTC; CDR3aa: CASSPRQGVPYEQYF
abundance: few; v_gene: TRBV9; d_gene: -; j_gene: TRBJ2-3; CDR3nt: TGTGCCAGCAGCGTAGGGCCAACTCCTGACACAGATACGCAGTATTTT; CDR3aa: CASSVGPTPDTDTQYF
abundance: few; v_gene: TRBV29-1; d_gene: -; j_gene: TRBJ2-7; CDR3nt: TGCAGCGTTGAAGATCCAGCAGGGGAGACTTACGAGCAGTACTTC; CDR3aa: CSVEDPAGETYEQYF
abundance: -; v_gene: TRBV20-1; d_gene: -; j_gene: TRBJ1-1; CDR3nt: TGCAGTGCTAGAGCGGAGGGGAGTTCCACTGAAGCTTTCTTT; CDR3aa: CSARAEGSSTEAFF
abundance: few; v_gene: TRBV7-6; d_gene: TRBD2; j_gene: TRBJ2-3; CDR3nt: TGTGCCAGCAGCACCCCCGGGACTAGTGTAGATACGCAGTATTTT; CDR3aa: CASSTPGTSVDTQYF
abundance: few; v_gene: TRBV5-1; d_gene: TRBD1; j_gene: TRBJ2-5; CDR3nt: TGCGCCAGCAGCCGTATGGCGACAGGGGGCCAAGAGACCCAGTACTTC; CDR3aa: CASSRMATGGQETQYF
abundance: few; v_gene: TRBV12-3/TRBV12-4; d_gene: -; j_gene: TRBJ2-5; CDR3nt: TGTGCCAGCAGGCTCCCTGGGGTCCAAGAGACCCAGTACTTC; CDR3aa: CASRLPGVQETQYF
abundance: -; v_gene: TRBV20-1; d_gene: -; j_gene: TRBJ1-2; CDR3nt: TGCAGTGCTAGAGTCAATCGGGTCTATGGCTACACCTTC; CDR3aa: CSARVNRVYGYTF
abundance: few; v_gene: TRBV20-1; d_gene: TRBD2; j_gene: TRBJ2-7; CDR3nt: TGCAGTGCTACATCCACTAGCGGGAGTACCTACGAGCAGTACTTC; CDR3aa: CSATSTSGSTYEQYF
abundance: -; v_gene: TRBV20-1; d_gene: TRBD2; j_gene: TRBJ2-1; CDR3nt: TGCAGTGCTAGAGGTGGTACGGGAGGCCGCTCCTACAATGAGCAGTTCTTC; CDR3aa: CSARGGTGGRSYNEQFF
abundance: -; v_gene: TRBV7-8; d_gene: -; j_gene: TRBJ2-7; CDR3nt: TGTGCCAGCAGCCTAGACAGGCTAACCTACGAGCAGTACTTC; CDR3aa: CASSLDRLTYEQYF
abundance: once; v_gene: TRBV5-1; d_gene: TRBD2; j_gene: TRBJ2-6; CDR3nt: TGCGCCAGCAGCTTTGGGCCCGGCGGGAGGGCCCGGGCCAACGTCCTGACTTTC; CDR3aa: CASSFGPGGRARANVLTF
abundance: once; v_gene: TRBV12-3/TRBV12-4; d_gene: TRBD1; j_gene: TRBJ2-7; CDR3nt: TGTGCCAGCAGCTGGGACAGGTACTACGAGCAGTACTTC; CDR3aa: CASSWDRYYEQYF
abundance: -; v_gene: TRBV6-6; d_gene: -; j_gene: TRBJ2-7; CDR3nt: TGTGCCAGCAGCCGACAGAGGGAGTACGAGCAGTACTTC; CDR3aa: CASSRQREYEQYF
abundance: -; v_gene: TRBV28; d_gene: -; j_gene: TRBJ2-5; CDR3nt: TGTGCCAGCAGTTTAGCAGGGGCCACCACAGGGACCCAGTACTTC; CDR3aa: CASSLAGATTGTQYF
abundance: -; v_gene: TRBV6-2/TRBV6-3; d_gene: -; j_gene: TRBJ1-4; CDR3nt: TGTGCCAGCAGTTACCGGACTGAAAAACTGTTTTTT; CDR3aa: CASSYRTEKLFF
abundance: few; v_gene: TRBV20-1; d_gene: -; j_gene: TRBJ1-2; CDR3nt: TGCAGTGCTAGGTACAGGACTAACTATGGCTACACCTTC; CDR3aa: CSARYRTNYGYTF